This T cell receptor (beta chain) originates from a study of shared clonotypes between healthy human individuals. Study results and limitations: The study found lower generation probabilities in non-shared clonotypes than in those shared by all four donors.

The germline V gene has CDR1 SSHAT and CDR2 FNYEAQ (reference sequence). Trimming took off 4 bases at V and 0 bases at J, with 13 bases between the two ends. The CDR3 is 16 residues long. Here immunoSEQ multiplex PCR was the method, and the copy in TCRdb shows in-frame clones only, minus some. The sample gives a few million clones, approximately 90% of which show up once; around 0.35% is in the top ten. Points on this clone: No antigen is known for it.

The sequencing sample was made of naive CD4+ T cells from PBMCs. The subset: CD45RA+ positively selected. The sequence came from a man in his late teens or twenties in good health. Some clones in this sample may be carry-over from other donors' samples. The chain has TRBV7-7 and TRBJ2-1; no definite D call. DNA of the CDR3: TGTGCCAGCAGCTCTTTCCACCTAAGCTCCTACAATGAGCAGTTCTTC. As protein: CASSSFHLSSYNEQFF.